The 23 T cell receptor beta chains given below trace back to one sample, sequenced in a study of cytomegalovirus exposure and HLA in healthy donors. Repertoires were generated with immunoSEQ multiplex PCR, while TCRdb's copy carries only in-frame clones and drops some. The repertoire holds around 150,000 clones, 85% to 90% seen once, with 4% to 5% in the top ten. The source material was PBMCs. The receptors shown here come from a man between 18 and 35 years old in good health and CMV-seropositive.

The chain has TRBV5-1 and TRBJ2-7; D may be TRBD1 (6 bases). CDR3 length: 15 amino acids. Per the germline V gene, CDR1 is SGHRS and CDR2 is YFSETQ. Trimming shortened V by 3 bases and J by 3 bases, and 16 bases separated the two germline ends. The CDR3 DNA reads TGCGCCAGCAGCTCCCCAGAGACAGGAAACTACGAGCAGTACTTC. Encoded protein: CASSSPETGNYEQYF.

CDR3 residues: CASSKEQGQLLSGANVLTF. CDR3 bases: TGTGCCAGCAGCAAAGAGCAGGGACAGCTCCTCTCTGGGGCCAACGTCCTGACTTTC. The chain couples TRBV21-1 to TRBJ2-6; TRBD1, the table's D call, was not compared with the DNA. TRBV21-1 is assigned pseudogene status. This CDR3 spans 19 amino acids.

CDR3 bases: TGTGCCAGCAAAGACAGCTACGAGCAGTACTTC. Its protein is CASKDSYEQYF. The rearrangement joins TRBV18 to TRBJ2-7; the D gene is possibly TRBD1 (5 bases). Trimming took 8 bases from V and 3 from J, leaving 8 bases between them. The germline V gene has CDR1 KGHSH and CDR2 LQKENI. The CDR3 is 11 amino acids.

This chain joins TRBV5-1 and TRBJ2-3; 10 nucleotides match TRBD2. The trim removed 0 bases at V and 3 bases at J, leaving 4 bases unmatched. Per germline, CDR1 SGHRS and CDR2 YFSETQ. This CDR3 region has 16 residues. The CDR3 loop reads CASSLEASGRTDTQYF. In nucleotides, the CDR3 is TGCGCCAGCAGCTTGGAGGCTAGCGGGAGAACAGATACGCAGTATTTT.

The V call is TRBV9, the J call TRBJ2-1; 10 nucleotides line up with TRBD1. This CDR3 is built from 15 residues. Germline trimming cut 4 bases from V and 3 bases from J; bases unmatched to any gene: 4. From germline, CDR1 is SGDLS and CDR2 YYNGEE. CDR3 in DNA: TGTGCCAGCAGCACGGGACAGGGGTTCTACAATGAGCAGTTCTTC. Protein sequence: CASSTGQGFYNEQFF.

V usage is TRBV5-6 and J usage is TRBJ2-1; D remains unclear. This CDR3 region has 14 residues. Germline V gene data show CDR1 as SGHDT and CDR2 as YYEEEE. Trimming shortened V by 0 bases and J by 2 bases, and 6 bases separated the two germline ends. The CDR3 DNA sequence: TGTGCCAGCAGCTTGGCCACAGCCTACAATGAGCAGTTCTTC. Its protein product is CASSLATAYNEQFF.

This clone was observed a single time. V is TRBV30 and J is TRBJ2-1, with D perhaps TRBD2 (5 bases). With 2 bases removed from V and 4 bases from J, the gap between germline ends came to 15 bases. This CDR3 has 15 amino acids. Germline CDR1 is GTSNPN and CDR2 is SVGIG (reference sequence). CDR3 amino acids: CAWSLRGSVYNEQFF. Written as DNA, the CDR3 is TGTGCCTGGAGTCTCCGAGGGAGCGTTTACAATGAGCAGTTCTTC.

The chain links TRBV9 to TRBJ2-1; the match to TRBD2 covers 12 bases. CDR3 length: 15 amino acids. The J segment lost 10 bases and the V segment lost 0 bases, leaving 5 bases of the junction unmatched. Germline V CDR1 and CDR2: SGDLS, YYNGEE. CDR3 residues: CASSVASGRVEEQFF. The DNA for the CDR3 is TGTGCCAGCAGCGTAGCTAGCGGGAGGGTCGAGGAGCAGTTCTTC.

The chain joins TRBV11-3 to TRBJ2-1, with 12 bases lining up with TRBD2. The CDR3 spans 15 residues. Germline V lookup: CDR1 SGHNT, CDR2 YENEEA. V gave up 5 bases and J gave up 7 bases; unmatched junction bases: 6. The CDR3 reads CASSPHGTSGNEQFF. The CDR3 DNA is TGTGCCAGCAGCCCCCACGGGACTAGCGGGAATGAGCAGTTCTTC.

V gene TRBV28 combines with J gene TRBJ2-2, with 9 bases fitting TRBD1. Per the germline V gene, CDR1 is MDHEN and CDR2 is SYDVKM. Germline trimming cut 5 bases from V and 1 base from J; bases unmatched to any gene: 2. The CDR3 runs to 15 residues. Here the CDR3 DNA reads TGTGCCAGCAGTGAGACAGGGGGGAACACCGGGGAGCTGTTTTTT. Protein: CASSETGGNTGELFF.

The chain links TRBV19 to TRBJ2-2; 8 bases fit TRBD2. Germline CDR1 is LNHDA and CDR2 is SQIVND (reference sequence). V was clipped by 3 bases and J by 9 bases; unmatched bases: 6. The CDR3 totals 14 residues. The CDR3: CASSMAAGERELFF. Written as DNA, the CDR3 is TGTGCCAGTAGTATGGCAGCGGGAGAGAGGGAGCTGTTTTTT.

The sample holds one count of this clone. V usage is TRBV29-1 and J usage is TRBJ2-7; TRBD1 might be the D (6 bases). Germline CDR1 and CDR2: SQVTM and ANQGSEA. The CDR3 length is 14 residues. Trimming took off 1 base at V and 0 bases at J, with 10 bases between the two ends. CDR3: CSVEGTANSYEQYF. CDR3 DNA sequence: TGCAGCGTTGAAGGGACAGCTAACTCCTACGAGCAGTACTTC.

This sequence joins TRBV25-1 and TRBJ2-2; the match to TRBD1 covers 7 bases. Germline trimming cut 7 bases from V and 6 bases from J; bases unmatched to any gene: 8. CDR3 length equals 14 residues. CDR1 and CDR2 from the germline V gene are MGHDK and SYGVNS. CDR3 sequence (DNA): TGTGCCAGCATAGCAGGGGGACAAGCCGGGGAGCTGTTTTTT. It encodes CASIAGGQAGELFF.

The V and J genes are TRBV29-1 and TRBJ2-3; 9 bases align to TRBD2. CDR1 and CDR2 (germline): SQVTM, ANQGSEA. The CDR3 has 17 amino acids. V shed 2 bases, J shed 1 base, and the junction held 10 bases outside the gene matches. The chain's CDR3 is CSVEIGRAGGRTDTQYF. Here the CDR3 DNA reads TGCAGCGTTGAAATAGGGCGAGCGGGAGGACGCACAGATACGCAGTATTTT.

The chain recombines TRBV5-1 with TRBJ1-2; no firm D call. The V gene lost 0 bases and the J gene lost 5 bases, with 8 bases spanning the gap. The germline V gene encodes CDR1 SGHRS and CDR2 YFSETQ. The CDR3 has 13 amino acids. CDR3 region: CASSLDSPYGYTF. DNA for the CDR3: TGCGCCAGCAGCTTGGACAGTCCGTATGGCTACACCTTC.

The chain combines TRBV9 with TRBJ1-4; 8 positions match TRBD1. Germline V gene sequence: CDR1 SGDLS, CDR2 YYNGEE. The trim removed 0 bases at V and 7 bases at J, leaving 5 bases unmatched. This CDR3 comprises 15 residues. This chain's CDR3 is CASSVGAGGFEKLFF. CDR3 bases: TGTGCCAGCAGCGTAGGGGCAGGGGGCTTTGAAAAACTGTTTTTT.

About this clone itself: The sample contains more than one DNA sequence encoding this CDR3. This chain connects TRBV29-1 to TRBJ1-1; 9 nucleotides align to TRBD1. The CDR3 is 13 residues long. Germline V gene lookup returns CDR1 SQVTM and CDR2 ANQGSEA. Unmatched junction bases numbered 2, after V lost 5 bases and J lost 1 base. The CDR3 here is CSVKGQGNTEAFF. The CDR3, as DNA: TGCAGCGTTAAGGGACAGGGGAACACTGAAGCTTTCTTT.

This clone was detected only a few times. V is TRBV6-5 and J is TRBJ2-3; D is undetermined. The germline gives CDR1 MNHEY, CDR2 SVGAGI. The ends were cut back, 8 bases at V and 0 bases at J, with 9 bases in the middle. The CDR3 is made up of 13 amino acids. The CDR3 loop is CASQKLSTDTQYF. The CDR3 DNA reads TGTGCCAGCCAGAAATTAAGCACAGATACGCAGTATTTT.

The chain has TRBV5-1 and TRBJ2-7; TRBD1 agrees at 9 bases. V dropped 0 bases and J dropped 5; count of bases not matched to a gene: 6. The germline V gene encodes CDR1 SGHRS and CDR2 YFSETQ. The CDR3 totals 15 residues. CDR3 in DNA: TGCGCCAGCAGCTTGGGGACAGGGGCGGGCGACGAGCAGTACTTC. It specifies CASSLGTGAGDEQYF. The whole variable domain, remainder taken from reference TRBV5-1 and TRBJ2-7, is KAGVTQTPRYLIKTRGQQVTLSCSPISGHRSVSWYQQTPGQGLQFLFEYFSETQRNKGNFPGRFSGRQFSNSRSEMNVSTLELGDSALYLCASSLGTGAGDEQYFGPGTRLTVT.

The CDR3 coding sequence is TGTGCCAGCTCACCAGTGTCACAGTCCTTGGGTGGCTACACCTTC. Amino acid sequence: CASSPVSQSLGGYTF. The chain recombines TRBV18 with TRBJ1-2, with no clear D. The germline gives CDR1 KGHSH, CDR2 LQKENI. This CDR3 spans 15 amino acids. V dropped 2 bases and J dropped 7 bases, with 17 bases sitting between them.

This clone was detected a few times. The chain joins TRBV15 to TRBJ2-1; D not resolved. Deletions cut 0 bases from V and 8 bases from J, with 14 bases between. The CDR3 has 15 amino acids. Germline values: CDR1 LNHNV, CDR2 YYDKDF (reference sequence). The CDR3 here is CATSRDSASADEQFF. The DNA of the CDR3 is TGTGCCACCAGCAGAGACAGCGCCAGTGCGGATGAGCAGTTCTTC.

The rearrangement uses TRBV2 and TRBJ1-2; TRBD1 is a possible D gene (5 bases). CDR3 length: 14 residues. Germline V gene lookup returns CDR1 SNHLY and CDR2 FYNNEI. V lost 2 bases and J 9 bases, leaving 16 bases between the germline ends. The CDR3 region is CASSERGGDFSYTF. Here the CDR3 DNA reads TGTGCCAGCAGTGAACGGGGGGGGGACTTCAGCTACACCTTC. Combining the CDR3 with reference TRBV2 and TRBJ1-2 gives the whole variable domain EPEVTQTPSHQVTQMGQEVILRCVPISNHLYFYWYRQILGQKVEFLVSFYNNEISEKSEIFDDQFSVERPDGSNFTLKIRSTKLEDSAMYFCASSERGGDFSYTFGSGTRLTVV.

This chain joins TRBV27 and TRBJ2-6, with a possible D match to TRBD1 (5 bases). Looked up from germline, CDR1 is MNHEY and CDR2 is SMNVEV (reference sequence). CDR3 size: 18 residues. V lost 8 bases to trimming and J lost 0 bases, with 20 bases between them. In DNA form, the CDR3 reads TGTGCCAGCGGTAAATCAGGGAAAACGAACTCTGGGGCCAACGTCCTGACTTTC. Amino acids: CASGKSGKTNSGANVLTF.